Sequencing of this TCR beta chain was carried out in a study of blood T cell repertoires in COVID-19. TCRdb's table, derived via immunoSEQ multiplex PCR, lists solely in-frame clones and lacks some. The table lists roughly 230,000 clones, 85% to 90% of them singletons. The CDR3 runs to 15 residues. Per germline, CDR1 SEHNR and CDR2 FQNEAQ (reference sequence). Unmatched junction bases numbered 4, after V lost 5 bases and J lost 0 bases. J is TRBJ1-5 and V is TRBV7-9, with 7 nucleotides matching TRBD1. The source of this sequence is a woman aged 40 to 55 who had recovered from COVID-19. The material sequenced was peripheral blood. CDR3 region: CASSRDSYSNQPQHF. For the CDR3, the DNA is TGTGCCAGCAGCCGGGACAGTTATAGCAATCAGCCCCAGCATTTT.